Given below is one T cell receptor (beta chain) in context. The data were taken from a study of blood T cell repertoires in COVID-19. This table comes from immunoSEQ multiplex PCR, and its TCRdb copy is limited to in-frame clones, with some not included. The data contain roughly 250,000 clones, about 88% of them singletons. Germline CDR1 SGHRS, CDR2 YFSETQ. V trimming: 0 bases; J trimming: 1 base; junction bases outside the gene matches: 3. The CDR3 runs to 16 residues. The source of this sequence is a woman aged 45-65 years who had recovered from COVID-19. Sequencing was carried out using PBMCs or T cells enriched from blood (not recorded which). This chain joins TRBV5-1 and TRBJ2-7; 11 nucleotides agree with TRBD1. The CDR3 bases are TGCGCCAGCAGCTTGGTAGGACAGGGGGCTTCCTACGAGCAGTACTTC. Translation gives CASSLVGQGASYEQYF.